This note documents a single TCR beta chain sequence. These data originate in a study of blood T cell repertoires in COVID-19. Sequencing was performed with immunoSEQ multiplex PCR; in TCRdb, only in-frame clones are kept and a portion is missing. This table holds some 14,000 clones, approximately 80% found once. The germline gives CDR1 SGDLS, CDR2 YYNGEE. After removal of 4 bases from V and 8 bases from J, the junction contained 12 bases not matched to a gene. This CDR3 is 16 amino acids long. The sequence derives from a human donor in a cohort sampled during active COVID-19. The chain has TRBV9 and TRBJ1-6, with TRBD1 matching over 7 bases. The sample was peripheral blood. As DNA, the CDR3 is TGTGCCAGCAGCTCGACGACAGGGTCGGTTTATTCACCCCTCCACTTT. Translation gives CASSSTTGSVYSPLHF.